The rows below give T cell receptor beta chains drawn from one sample of a study of T-cell memory formation after mild COVID-19. TCRdb redid the calling of the 5' RACE reads with MiXCR, one entry per CDR3 protein. In the table there are 300,000 to 350,000 distinct CDR3 sequences, about an eighth of which are singletons. Sequenced: PBMCs or a T cell subset sorted from them (not recorded which). The origin of the receptors is a man aged 18 to 29 who had mild COVID-19 (a few samples of this study predate the infection). Cell type and time point are not known. Each CDR3 is given with its conserved first and last residue. A D gene is named only where the DNA matches it firmly. Clone size is stated in some rows and not others, as once, few, many or a class when expanded.

D	size	J	V	DNA	CDR3
.	once	TRBJ2-3	TRBV7-3	TGTGCCAGCAGGAAGAGCCGGACCCACACAGATACGCAGTATTTT	CASRKSRTHTDTQYF
.	few	TRBJ2-3	TRBV20-1	TGCAGTCCCGGCGCGGGACGCACAGATACGCAGTATTTT	CSPGAGRTDTQYF
TRBD1	.	TRBJ2-5	TRBV5-1	TGCGCCAGCAGCCCGGACAGGGGAGGGGAGACCCAGTACTTC	CASSPDRGGETQYF
TRBD2	few	TRBJ2-1	TRBV11-3	TGTGCCAGCAGCTGGGGGGGTTTTTTGAATGAGCAGTTCTTC	CASSWGGFLNEQFF
TRBD1	many	TRBJ1-1	TRBV7-8	TGTGCCAGCAGCTCCTTACAGGGGGGTGACACTGAAGCTTTCTTT	CASSSLQGGDTEAFF
.	few	TRBJ1-5	TRBV20-1	TGCAGTGCTCACGGCGGTGGAAATCAGCCCCAGCATTTT	CSAHGGGNQPQHF
.	.	TRBJ2-2	TRBV12-3/TRBV12-4	TGTGCCGGCGGGCGGGGGCCGGGATCGCCGGCCGGGGAGCTGTTTTTT	CAGGRGPGSPAGELFF
.	few	TRBJ1-1	TRBV7-9	TGTGCCAGCAGCTTAGTGGACAATAAGGAAGCTTTCTTT	CASSLVDNKEAFF
.	few	TRBJ2-1	TRBV5-1	TGCGCCAGCAGCGGGACCATATCGAGCTCCTACAATGAGCAGTTCTTC	CASSGTISSSYNEQFF
.	.	TRBJ1-1	TRBV27	TGTGCCAGCAGTTTCGGGCTCGATCAGGTCTTT	CASSFGLDQVF
.	many	TRBJ2-1	TRBV11-2	TGTGCCAGCAGCTTAGATGGCCAGGGAGGGCAGTTCTTC	CASSLDGQGGQFF
TRBD1	.	TRBJ1-4	TRBV12-3/TRBV12-4	TGTGCCAGCAGTTTCGACAGGGCCGATGAAAAACTGTTTTTT	CASSFDRADEKLFF
TRBD2	.	TRBJ2-3	TRBV7-3	TGTGCCAGCAGCTTAACGATAGGCGGGGGGGCCGCAGATACGCAGTATTTT	CASSLTIGGGAADTQYF
.	.	TRBJ2-7	TRBV10-3	TGTGCCATCAGAGACACAGGCTACGAGCAGTACTTC	CAIRDTGYEQYF
.	.	TRBJ1-1	TRBV4-1	TGCGCCAGCAGCCAAACAGCGACGAACACTGAAGCTTTCTTT	CASSQTATNTEAFF
.	.	TRBJ1-2	TRBV28	TGTGCCAGCAGTCCGACAGCTGCCTATGGCTACGCCTTC	CASSPTAAYGYAF
.	many	TRBJ1-2	TRBV29-1	TGCAGCGTTGACGGGGCAGGGCGTGGGGGCTACACCTTC	CSVDGAGRGGYTF
.	.	TRBJ2-4	TRBV6-2/TRBV6-3	TGTGCCAGCAGTTACTCCGGCGGCAAAAACATTCAGTACTTC	CASSYSGGKNIQYF
.	.	TRBJ2-6	TRBV2	TGTGCCAGCAGTGAATGGGGGTCGTTTTACTCTGGGGCCAACGTCCTGACTTTC	CASSEWGSFYSGANVLTF
TRBD1	.	TRBJ1-1	TRBV20-1	TGCAGTTCTCGGACAGGGAACACTGAAGCTTTCTTT	CSSRTGNTEAFF
TRBD2	few	TRBJ2-5	TRBV5-8	TGTGCCAGCAGCACCGGGACTAGCGGGGGTCAAGAGGCCCAGTACTTC	CASSTGTSGGQEAQYF
TRBD1	many	TRBJ1-1	TRBV4-1	TGCGCCAGCAGCCAGCTATTCCAGAATTTCCGGGACAGCCTTCTGAACACTGAAGCTTTCTTT	CASSQLFQNFRDSLLNTEAFF
TRBD2	few	TRBJ2-5	TRBV5-4	TGTGCCAGCAGTCGAGCGGGGGGGCCGTTACAGACCCAGTACTTC	CASSRAGGPLQTQYF
TRBD1	many	TRBJ2-2	TRBV7-8	TGTGCCAGCAGCTTCAGGGGGCCCACCGGGGAGCTGTTTTTT	CASSFRGPTGELFF
.	.	TRBJ1-5	TRBV12-3/TRBV12-4	TGTGCCAGCAGTCCTAATTTGGGGCAGCCCCAGCATTTT	CASSPNLGQPQHF
.	few	TRBJ2-1	TRBV12-3/TRBV12-4	TGTGCCAGCAGTAGGGGACGCAATGAGCAGTTCTTC	CASSRGRNEQFF
.	.	TRBJ1-5	TRBV2	TGTGCCAGCAGGGGGTCGGTATTCGATCAGCCCCAGCATTTT	CASRGSVFDQPQHF
TRBD2	.	TRBJ2-5	TRBV28	TGTGCCAGCACCTTGGGGACTAGCGGTCAAGAGACCCAGTACTTC	CASTLGTSGQETQYF
TRBD1	many	TRBJ2-7	TRBV5-1	TGCGCCAGCAGCACAGGGGACGAGCAGTACTTC	CASSTGDEQYF
.	.	TRBJ2-4	TRBV20-1	TGCAGTGCTCCCCGGACAGTGAAAAACATTCAGTACTTC	CSAPRTVKNIQYF
TRBD1	.	TRBJ1-6	TRBV9	TGTGCCAGCAGCGGGGGACAGGGGGCTAACGAATCACCCCTCCACTTT	CASSGGQGANESPLHF
.	few	TRBJ1-4	TRBV12-5	TGTGCTAGTGGTTTGTTTATCCCCACGCGCCCTAATGAAAAACTGTTTTTT	CASGLFIPTRPNEKLFF
TRBD2	few	TRBJ2-3	TRBV15	TGTGCCACCAGGGGCGGGGGGAACACAGATACGCAGTATTTT	CATRGGGNTDTQYF
.	.	TRBJ1-3	TRBV4-1	TGCGCCAGCAGCCACAGGGAACTCTCTGGAAACACCATATATTTT	CASSHRELSGNTIYF
.	.	TRBJ1-2	TRBV2	TGTGCCAGCGGACGGGATAACTATGGCTACACCTTC	CASGRDNYGYTF
TRBD1	many	TRBJ2-3	TRBV29-1	TGCAGCGTCGCCGGGACAGGGGCCCCAGATACGCAGTATTTT	CSVAGTGAPDTQYF
.	.	TRBJ2-5	TRBV7-9	TGTGCCAGCAGCCCCGAGCGGCTCCAAGAGACCCAGTACTTC	CASSPERLQETQYF
.	few	TRBJ2-5	TRBV12-3/TRBV12-4	TGTGCCAGCGGAGAAAGCGAGACCCAGTACTTC	CASGESETQYF
.	few	TRBJ1-6	TRBV20-1	TGCAGTGCCCCCAGAACGGGTGGGCAGGCCAATTCACCCCTCCACTTT	CSAPRTGGQANSPLHF